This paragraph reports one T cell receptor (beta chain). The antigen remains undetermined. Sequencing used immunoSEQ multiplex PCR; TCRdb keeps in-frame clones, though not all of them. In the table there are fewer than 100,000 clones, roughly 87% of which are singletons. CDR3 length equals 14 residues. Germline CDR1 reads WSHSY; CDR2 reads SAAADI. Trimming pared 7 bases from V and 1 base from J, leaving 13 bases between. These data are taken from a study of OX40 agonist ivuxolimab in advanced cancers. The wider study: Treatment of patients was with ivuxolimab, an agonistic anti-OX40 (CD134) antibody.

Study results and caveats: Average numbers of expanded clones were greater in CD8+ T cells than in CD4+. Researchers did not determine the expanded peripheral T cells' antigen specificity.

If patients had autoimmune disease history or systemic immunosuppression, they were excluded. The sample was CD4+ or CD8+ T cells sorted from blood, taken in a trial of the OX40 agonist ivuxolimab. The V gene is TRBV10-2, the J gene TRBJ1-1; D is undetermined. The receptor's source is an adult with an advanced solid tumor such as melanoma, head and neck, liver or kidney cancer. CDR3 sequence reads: CASTTSSGNTEAFF. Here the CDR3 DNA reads TGCGCCAGCACAACTAGCTCGGGGAACACTGAAGCTTTCTTT.